Presented here are 18 T cell receptor beta chains from one specimen sequenced in a study of blood T cells in healthy people across ages (dated by TCRdb to the mid-2010s). Libraries were constructed by 5' RACE. The sequencer was an Illumina HiSeq 2500. A second PCR of roughly 7 to 12 cycles was run with a J-beta primer mix and a sample-barcoded 5' primer. The public reads were reprocessed in TCRdb via fastp at Q25 and MiXCR, keeping in-frame beta chains. Duplicate CDR3 protein sequences are folded into a single record with the most common DNA and genes. In all, the sample holds around 1.5 million distinct CDR3 sequences, and roughly 40% of those were seen once. Of the sample, approximately 7.9% falls within the top ten clones. Sequencing used blood. These receptors originate from a woman younger than 30 in good health.

The chain is built from TRBV20-1 and TRBJ2-7, with TRBD2 identical over 8 bases. Germline CDR1 and CDR2: DFQATT and SNEGSKA (reference sequence). CDR3 length: 14 residues. Trimming took 0 bases from V and 3 from J; bases not matched to a gene: 4. The CDR3 DNA follows: TGCAGTGCTAGAGAGGATAGCGGGGTCTACGAGCAGTACTTC. It is translated as CSAREDSGVYEQYF.

This clonotype was detected only a few times. J is TRBJ1-2 and V is TRBV9; D is possibly TRBD1 (5 bases). Per the germline V gene, CDR1 is SGDLS and CDR2 is YYNGEE. CDR3 length: 14 amino acids. V gave up 3 bases and J gave up 8 bases, with 17 bases separating them. CDR3 residues: CASSEGAGTGGYTF. CDR3 bases: TGTGCCAGCAGCGAGGGCGCCGGGACGGGCGGCTACACCTTC.

The gene calls are TRBV7-9 and TRBJ2-7; no definite D call. V gave up 8 bases and J gave up 12 bases, with 8 bases separating them. This CDR3 comprises 8 residues. Germline V gene lookup returns CDR1 SEHNR and CDR2 FQNEAQ (reference sequence). CDR3 sequence: CASAPRYF. The CDR3 region has the DNA TGTGCCAGCGCCCCCCGGTACTTC.

This clonotype was observed a handful of times. This chain connects TRBV21-1 to TRBJ1-4; the table gives TRBD1 as D, unverified against the DNA. TRBV21-1 is a pseudogene locus. The CDR3 consists of 15 residues. The CDR3 is CASRIPSSGGEKLFF. In nucleotides, the CDR3 is TGTGCCAGCAGGATACCGTCTTCAGGGGGTGAAAAACTGTTTTTT.

The chain recombines TRBV7-2 with TRBJ2-5; D not resolved. Germline values: CDR1 SGHTA, CDR2 FQGNSA. The CDR3 is 14 residues long. Trimming left V 5 bases short and J 1 base short, with 11 bases between. In DNA, the CDR3 is TGTGCCAGCAGCGTCGGAATCGGCCAAGAGACCCAGTACTTC. Amino acid sequence: CASSVGIGQETQYF.

The chain has TRBV9 and TRBJ2-1, with a weak D call TRBD2 (8 bases). Germline CDR1 is SGDLS and CDR2 is YYNGEE. V was shortened by 1 base and J by 8 bases, with 22 bases between the two germline ends. The CDR3 runs 17 residues. The CDR3 coding sequence is TGTGCCAGCAGCGTACTAAAGACTAGCGAGGGGGCTGATGAGCAGTTCTTC. Its protein is CASSVLKTSEGADEQFF.

This rearrangement joins TRBV5-5 to TRBJ2-1; D uncertain. V lost 3 bases and J lost 2, with 12 bases in between. CDR3 length: 15 residues. Germline lookup yields CDR1 SGHKS and CDR2 YYEKEE (reference sequence). CDR3: CASSSPGGAYNEQFF. As DNA, the CDR3 is TGTGCCAGCAGCTCCCCCGGTGGGGCCTACAATGAGCAGTTCTTC.

The chain employs TRBV12-3 or TRBV12-4 and TRBJ1-1; possible D gene TRBD1, 6 bases. The CDR3 sequence is 11 residues long. V lost 7 bases and J lost 11, with 14 bases in between. The CDR3 loop reads CASTSTGMAFF. Written as DNA, the CDR3 is TGTGCCAGCACCTCGACAGGAATGGCTTTCTTT.

This clonotype occurred many times. The chain joins TRBV10-3 to TRBJ2-7; the D gene is possibly TRBD2 (5 bases). CDR1 is ENHRY and CDR2 is SYGVKD in the germline V gene. Trimming took off 10 bases at V and 0 bases at J, with 19 bases between the two ends. The CDR3 is made up of 15 amino acids. The CDR3 protein is CATLDLPAVSYEQYF. Here the CDR3 DNA reads TGTGCCACTCTAGACCTCCCAGCGGTCTCCTACGAGCAGTACTTC.

V and J are TRBV3-1 and TRBJ1-2, with 11 bases identical to TRBD1. Germline V gives CDR1 LGHDT, CDR2 YNNKEL (reference sequence). The CDR3 covers 17 residues. V shed 2 bases, J shed 4 bases, and the junction held 9 bases outside the gene matches. The CDR3 is CASSQTAGTGGSYGYTF. DNA of the CDR3: TGTGCCAGCAGCCAAACCGCCGGGACAGGGGGATCCTATGGCTACACCTTC. Filled out from reference TRBV3-1 and TRBJ1-2, the complete variable domain reads DTAVSQTPKYLVTQMGNDKSIKCEQNLGHDTMYWYKQDSKKFLKIMFSYNNKELIINETVPNRFSPKSPDKAHLNLHINSLELGDSAVYFCASSQTAGTGGSYGYTFGSGTRLTVV.

The chain is built from TRBV5-4 and TRBJ2-5, with D possibly being TRBD1 (6 bases). Germline CDR1 is SGHNT and CDR2 is YYREEE (reference sequence). The ends were cut back, 0 bases at V and 2 bases at J, with 17 bases in the middle. The CDR3 totals 17 residues. DNA for the CDR3: TGTGCCAGCAGCTTGGCCGACAGGACTCAGGGGCAAGAGACCCAGTACTTC. Its protein product is CASSLADRTQGQETQYF.

V gene TRBV28 combines with J gene TRBJ1-6, with D maybe TRBD1 (5 bases). V lost 5 bases and J lost 13, with 15 bases in between. The CDR3 is 13 residues long. CDR1 and CDR2 (germline): MDHEN, SYDVKM. For the CDR3, the DNA is TGTGCCAGCAGTCAGGACACCCCAACGCCCCTCCACTTT. This gives the protein CASSQDTPTPLHF.

The rearrangement uses TRBV20-1 and TRBJ2-1; 8 nucleotides align to TRBD1. The germline gives CDR1 DFQATT, CDR2 SNEGSKA (reference sequence). The CDR3 covers 15 residues. The J segment lost 0 bases and the V segment lost 3 bases, leaving 4 bases of the junction unmatched. The DNA for the CDR3 is TGCAGTGCTAGGGAGACAGGGGTCTCCTACAATGAGCAGTTCTTC. It codes for CSARETGVSYNEQFF.

In its sample, this clonotype was seen a few times. The rearrangement joins TRBV30 to TRBJ1-2; the D gene is possibly TRBD1 (6 bases). The CDR3 length is 15 residues. Germline V gene data show CDR1 as GTSNPN and CDR2 as SVGIG (reference sequence). Written as DNA, the CDR3 is TGTGCAGCAGATGGCACCGGGACAACTAACTATGGCTACACCTTC. Translating gives CAADGTGTTNYGYTF. Looking up the rest from reference TRBV30 and TRBJ1-2 gives the full variable domain: SQTIHQWPATLVQPVGSPLSLECTVEGTSNPNLYWYRQAAGRGLQLLFYSVGIGQISSEVPQNLSASRPQDRQFILSSKKLLLSDSGFYLCAADGTGTTNYGYTFGSGTRLTVV.

In this sample, this clonotype turned up a few times. The chain couples TRBV4-1 to TRBJ2-1, with 9 positions matching TRBD2. Germline CDR1 and CDR2: MGHRA and YSYEKL. The V and J ends lost 2 bases and 0 bases, in that order; junction bases with no gene match: 2. CDR3 length: 16 residues. The CDR3 loop is CASSQPTSGSYNEQFF. In DNA, the CDR3 is TGCGCCAGCAGCCAACCGACTAGCGGCTCCTACAATGAGCAGTTCTTC.

This clonotype has just a few counts. The chain joins TRBV6-1 to TRBJ2-5, with D tentatively TRBD2 (7 bases). Between the trimmed V and J ends, which lost 4 bases and 6 bases, there was a span of 15 bases. Germline CDR1 reads MNHNS; CDR2 reads SASEGT. The CDR3 has 14 amino acids. Here the CDR3 reads CASSVGGAQKTQYF. DNA of the CDR3: TGTGCCAGCAGTGTAGGGGGGGCCCAGAAGACCCAGTACTTC.

This clonotype was counted between two and nine times. An end of the junction does not agree with germline; a read error may underlie this. The chain carries TRBV2 and TRBJ2-3; tentative D call: TRBD1 (5 bases). Per germline, CDR1 SNHLY and CDR2 FYNNEI. The CDR3 loop spans 13 amino acids. The CDR3 sequence: CASEGASTDAQYF. The DNA of the CDR3 is TGTGCCAGCGAAGGGGCCTCCACAGATGCGCAGTATTTT. Supplemented by reference TRBV2 and TRBJ2-3, the full variable domain reads EPEVTQTPSHQVTQMGQEVILRCVPISNHLYFYWYRQILGQKVEFLVSFYNNEISEKSEIFDDQFSVERPDGSNFTLKIRSTKLEDSAMYFCASEGASTDAQYFGPGTRLTVL.

About this clonotype: Possible read error: a much larger clone is one base away. V and J are TRBV29-1 and TRBJ2-1; 7 nucleotides agree with TRBD1. From germline, CDR1 is SQVTM and CDR2 ANQGSEA. There are 12 residues in the CDR3. V dropped 7 bases and J dropped 8; count of bases not matched to a gene: 8. The CDR3 DNA reads as TGCAGCGGGGGGACAGCTCCCGATGAGCAGTTCTTC. This codes for CSGGTAPDEQFF.